Listed below are T cell receptor beta chains from one sample, sequenced in a study of cytomegalovirus exposure and HLA in healthy donors. The data were produced by immunoSEQ multiplex PCR, yet TCRdb's version contains in-frame clones alone and is incomplete. The repertoire holds approximately 160,000 clones, with about 90% as singletons. The sequenced sample was PBMCs. The source of these receptors is a woman younger than 35 in good health and CMV-seropositive. Both conserved end residues are part of each CDR3. The D gene is left open where the match is weak. Not all rows give a size; the values are once, few, many and, for expanded clones, a class.

v_call: TRBV7-6; d_call: -; clone_size: -; j_call: TRBJ1-5; cdr3_nt: TGTGCCAGCAGCTTAGAAGCTAATCAGCCCCAGCATTTT; cdr3_aa: CASSLEANQPQHF
v_call: TRBV28; d_call: -; clone_size: -; j_call: TRBJ2-3; cdr3_nt: TGTGCCAGCAGTTCCCCTCCTAGCACAGATACGCAGTATTTT; cdr3_aa: CASSSPPSTDTQYF
v_call: TRBV19; d_call: -; clone_size: -; j_call: TRBJ2-1; cdr3_nt: TGTGCCAGTAGTATTGGGAGCAACAATGAGCAGTTCTTC; cdr3_aa: CASSIGSNNEQFF
v_call: TRBV27; d_call: -; clone_size: -; j_call: TRBJ2-7; cdr3_nt: TGTGCCAGCAGTTTCATCCCGCGGACGGGGGAGCAGTACTTC; cdr3_aa: CASSFIPRTGEQYF
v_call: TRBV5-4; d_call: TRBD2; clone_size: -; j_call: TRBJ2-3; cdr3_nt: TGTGCCAGCAGGGCCGGGACTAGCTTTAATACGCAGTATTTT; cdr3_aa: CASRAGTSFNTQYF
v_call: TRBV29-1; d_call: -; clone_size: once; j_call: TRBJ2-5; cdr3_nt: TGCAGCGTGGCTAGGGTGACAGGTAGAACCCGACTGGAGGAAGAGACCCAGTACTTC; cdr3_aa: CSVARVTGRTRLEEETQYF
v_call: TRBV7-6; d_call: -; clone_size: -; j_call: TRBJ1-1; cdr3_nt: TGTGCCAGCAGCCCCGACAGAGAGAGCACTGAAGCTTTCTTT; cdr3_aa: CASSPDRESTEAFF
v_call: TRBV4-2; d_call: TRBD1; clone_size: few; j_call: TRBJ2-7; cdr3_nt: TGTGCCAGCAGCCAAGGGCTACAGGGGGACCAGTACTTC; cdr3_aa: CASSQGLQGDQYF
v_call: TRBV5-1; d_call: TRBD2; clone_size: -; j_call: TRBJ2-5; cdr3_nt: TGCGCCAGCAGCTTCCCTGCTAGCGGGGGAGAGACCCAGTACTTC; cdr3_aa: CASSFPASGGETQYF
v_call: TRBV15; d_call: TRBD2; clone_size: -; j_call: TRBJ2-7; cdr3_nt: TGTGCCACCAGCAGAGGCGCCGGACTAGCGACCTACGAGCAGTACTTC; cdr3_aa: CATSRGAGLATYEQYF
v_call: TRBV7-9; d_call: TRBD1; clone_size: -; j_call: TRBJ2-4; cdr3_nt: TGTGCCAGCAGCTTCGGGACAGGGGACGTGGACATTCAGTACTTC; cdr3_aa: CASSFGTGDVDIQYF
v_call: TRBV2; d_call: -; clone_size: -; j_call: TRBJ1-4; cdr3_nt: TGTGCCAGCCTTCAGGTCCTCCCTGAAAAACTGTTTTTT; cdr3_aa: CASLQVLPEKLFF
v_call: TRBV5-1; d_call: TRBD2; clone_size: -; j_call: TRBJ2-1; cdr3_nt: TGCGCCAGCAGCTCAGCGGGGGGCCACAGTGAGCAGTTCTTC; cdr3_aa: CASSSAGGHSEQFF
v_call: TRBV2; d_call: TRBD1; clone_size: -; j_call: TRBJ1-2; cdr3_nt: TGTGCCAGCAGCCGACAGGGGGCTAAGGATGGCTACACCTTC; cdr3_aa: CASSRQGAKDGYTF
v_call: TRBV19; d_call: TRBD2; clone_size: -; j_call: TRBJ2-1; cdr3_nt: TGTGCCAGTAGTATGTGGTCACCGGGACTAGTAGGTTATGAGCAGTTCTTC; cdr3_aa: CASSMWSPGLVGYEQFF
v_call: TRBV27; d_call: -; clone_size: -; j_call: TRBJ2-2; cdr3_nt: TGTGCCAGCAGTTTCTCCCCCTACCGACAGGCAGACACCGGGGAGCTGTTTTTT; cdr3_aa: CASSFSPYRQADTGELFF
v_call: TRBV9; d_call: TRBD2; clone_size: once; j_call: TRBJ2-2; cdr3_nt: TGTGCCAGCAGCCCCCGGACTAGCGGGAGGCCGGGCACCGGGGAGCTGTTTTTT; cdr3_aa: CASSPRTSGRPGTGELFF
v_call: TRBV5-4; d_call: TRBD2; clone_size: -; j_call: TRBJ2-1; cdr3_nt: TGTGCCAGCAGCTTGGGGGGACTAGCGGGACGTGAGCAGTTCTTC; cdr3_aa: CASSLGGLAGREQFF
v_call: TRBV6-5; d_call: -; clone_size: -; j_call: TRBJ2-7; cdr3_nt: TGTGCCAGCAGTCGCTCCGACTGGGTAGCCGACGAGCAGTACTTC; cdr3_aa: CASSRSDWVADEQYF
v_call: TRBV19; d_call: TRBD1; clone_size: -; j_call: TRBJ2-7; cdr3_nt: TGTGCCAGTAGTATAGGGAAGAGGACAGGGGCGAGCTCCTACGAGCAGTACTTC; cdr3_aa: CASSIGKRTGASSYEQYF
v_call: TRBV7-9; d_call: -; clone_size: -; j_call: TRBJ1-1; cdr3_nt: TGTGCCAGCAGCTTAGCCGGGGTAAGAGCTTTCTTT; cdr3_aa: CASSLAGVRAFF
v_call: TRBV7-8; d_call: TRBD2; clone_size: -; j_call: TRBJ2-1; cdr3_nt: TGTGCCAGCAGCTTAGAGGCTAGCGGGAGGAAACAGTTCTTC; cdr3_aa: CASSLEASGRKQFF
v_call: TRBV29-1; d_call: TRBD1; clone_size: -; j_call: TRBJ2-2; cdr3_nt: TGCAGCGCCGGGACAGGGACCGGGGAGCTGTTTTTT; cdr3_aa: CSAGTGTGELFF
v_call: TRBV6-1; d_call: -; clone_size: -; j_call: TRBJ2-3; cdr3_nt: TGTGCCAGCAGTGAAGGTTTGGGGGGGCTCGGGGATACGCAGTATTTT; cdr3_aa: CASSEGLGGLGDTQYF
v_call: TRBV5-1; d_call: -; clone_size: -; j_call: TRBJ2-7; cdr3_nt: TGCGCCAGCAGCTTTTTTGGTCAGGGCGCCGAGCAGTACTTC; cdr3_aa: CASSFFGQGAEQYF
v_call: TRBV6-5; d_call: -; clone_size: -; j_call: TRBJ2-3; cdr3_nt: TGTGCCAGCAGTTGGAGGGGGCAGTGGAGCACAGATACGCAGTATTTT; cdr3_aa: CASSWRGQWSTDTQYF
v_call: TRBV7-9; d_call: -; clone_size: -; j_call: TRBJ1-6; cdr3_nt: TGTGCCAGCAGCTCACAGGGACCCAGGGATTCACCCCTCCACTTT; cdr3_aa: CASSSQGPRDSPLHF
v_call: TRBV4-3; d_call: TRBD2; clone_size: -; j_call: TRBJ2-1; cdr3_nt: TGCGCCAGCAGCCAAGATCCTAGCGGGAGTATCAATGAGCAGTTCTTC; cdr3_aa: CASSQDPSGSINEQFF
v_call: TRBV13; d_call: -; clone_size: -; j_call: TRBJ2-7; cdr3_nt: TGTGCCAGCAGCCCCCCCCCTCCTTCGGGGGAGCAGTACTTC; cdr3_aa: CASSPPPPSGEQYF
v_call: TRBV5-1; d_call: TRBD1; clone_size: -; j_call: TRBJ1-2; cdr3_nt: TGCGCCAGCAGCTTCGGGACAGGGAGTAGTGGCTACACCTTC; cdr3_aa: CASSFGTGSSGYTF
v_call: TRBV18; d_call: -; clone_size: -; j_call: TRBJ2-3; cdr3_nt: TGTGCCAGCTCCTACACAGATACGCAGTATTTT; cdr3_aa: CASSYTDTQYF
v_call: TRBV7-9; d_call: TRBD2; clone_size: -; j_call: TRBJ2-1; cdr3_nt: TGTGCCAGCAGGCGTTCCGGGACTAGGGGGGGTGAGCAGTTCTTC; cdr3_aa: CASRRSGTRGGEQFF
v_call: TRBV4-1; d_call: -; clone_size: -; j_call: TRBJ2-1; cdr3_nt: TGCGCCAGCAGCCCATCTTTAGCGAGCAGCGACAATGAGCAGTTCTTC; cdr3_aa: CASSPSLASSDNEQFF
v_call: TRBV5-4; d_call: TRBD1; clone_size: few; j_call: TRBJ2-7; cdr3_nt: TGTGCCAGCAGCGTGACAGGGAGCTCCTACGAGCAGTACTTC; cdr3_aa: CASSVTGSSYEQYF
v_call: TRBV9; d_call: TRBD1; clone_size: -; j_call: TRBJ2-3; cdr3_nt: TGTGCCAGCAGCCGTACAGGGGGCGGGACAGATACGCAGTATTTT; cdr3_aa: CASSRTGGGTDTQYF
v_call: TRBV7-6; d_call: -; clone_size: -; j_call: TRBJ2-1; cdr3_nt: TGTGCCAGCAGCTTACTGGGGGGGCTTAATGAGCAGTTCTTC; cdr3_aa: CASSLLGGLNEQFF
v_call: TRBV15; d_call: -; clone_size: -; j_call: TRBJ2-3; cdr3_nt: TGTGCCACCAGCAGCCCACTAGCCCTCCCTACAGATACGCAGTATTTT; cdr3_aa: CATSSPLALPTDTQYF
v_call: TRBV2; d_call: -; clone_size: -; j_call: TRBJ2-2; cdr3_nt: TGTGCCAGCAGCCGGCAGGTTCGGACCGGGGAGCTGTTTTTT; cdr3_aa: CASSRQVRTGELFF
v_call: TRBV30; d_call: TRBD2; clone_size: -; j_call: TRBJ2-1; cdr3_nt: TGTGCCTGGAGTGGTGTAACGGGGGGGTACAATGAGCAGTTCTTC; cdr3_aa: CAWSGVTGGYNEQFF
v_call: TRBV28; d_call: -; clone_size: -; j_call: TRBJ1-2; cdr3_nt: TGTGCCAGCAGTCAGGGAGGGGGGGCTAACTATGGCTACACCTTC; cdr3_aa: CASSQGGGANYGYTF
v_call: TRBV6-5; d_call: TRBD1; clone_size: -; j_call: TRBJ2-1; cdr3_nt: TGTGCCAGCAGTCCGACAGGGGTAGTCTACAATGAGCAGTTCTTC; cdr3_aa: CASSPTGVVYNEQFF
v_call: TRBV10-2; d_call: -; clone_size: -; j_call: TRBJ2-7; cdr3_nt: TGCGCCAGCAGTGGGGGGGAGGACGGAGAATTCTACGAGCAGTACTTC; cdr3_aa: CASSGGEDGEFYEQYF